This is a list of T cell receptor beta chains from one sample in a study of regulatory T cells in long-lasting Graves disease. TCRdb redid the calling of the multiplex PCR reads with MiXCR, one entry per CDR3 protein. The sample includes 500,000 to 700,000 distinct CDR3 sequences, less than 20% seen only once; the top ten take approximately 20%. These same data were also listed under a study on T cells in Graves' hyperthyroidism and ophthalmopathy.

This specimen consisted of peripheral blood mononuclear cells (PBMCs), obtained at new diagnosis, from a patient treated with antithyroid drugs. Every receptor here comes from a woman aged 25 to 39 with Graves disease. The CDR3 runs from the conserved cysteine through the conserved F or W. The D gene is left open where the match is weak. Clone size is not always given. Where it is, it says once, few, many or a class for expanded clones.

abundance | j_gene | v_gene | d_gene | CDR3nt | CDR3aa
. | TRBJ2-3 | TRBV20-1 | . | TGCACCGTGGCTAGCCGCACAGATACGCAGTATTTT | CTVASRTDTQYF
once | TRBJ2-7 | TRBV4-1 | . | TGCGCCAGCAGCCAAGATGGGATCGGGGGCGGATACGAGCAGTACTTC | CASSQDGIGGGYEQYF
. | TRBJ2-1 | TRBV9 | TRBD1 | TGTGCCAGCAGCGTAGAGGGGGCCCCGGGCGGTAGCTACAATGAGCAGTTCTTC | CASSVEGAPGGSYNEQFF
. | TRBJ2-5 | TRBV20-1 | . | TGCAGTGCTAGAGAATACTCCCAAGAGACCCAGTACTTC | CSAREYSQETQYF
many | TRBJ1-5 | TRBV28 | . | TGTGCCAGCAGTAGACCTGGGGGGCAAGGGGCTTATAGCAATCAGCCCCAGCATTTT | CASSRPGGQGAYSNQPQHF
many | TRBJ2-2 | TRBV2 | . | TGTGCCAGCACTTACTTCGAGGGCACCGGGGAGCTGTTTTTT | CASTYFEGTGELFF
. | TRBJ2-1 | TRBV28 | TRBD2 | TGTGCCAGCAGTTTAACGCGGACTAGCGGGGAGCAGTTCTTC | CASSLTRTSGEQFF
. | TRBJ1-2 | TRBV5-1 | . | TGCGCCAGCAGCTTGGAAGGGGGGGCCTATGGCTACACCTTC | CASSLEGGAYGYTF
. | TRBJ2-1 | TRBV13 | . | TGTGCCAGCAGCTTCGAAAGCCACAATGAGCAGTTCTTC | CASSFESHNEQFF
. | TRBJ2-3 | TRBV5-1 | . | TGCGCCAGCAGCGGAATTACAGGCACAGATACGCAGTATTTT | CASSGITGTDTQYF
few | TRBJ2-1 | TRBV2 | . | TGTGCCAGCCGGCAAAAAAATGAGCAGTTCTTC | CASRQKNEQFF
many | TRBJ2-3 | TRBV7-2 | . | TGTGCCAGCAGCCCCCTCCGGGGAGATACGCAGTATTTT | CASSPLRGDTQYF
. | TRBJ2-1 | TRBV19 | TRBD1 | TGTGCCAGTATCCCGGGACAGGGGGTGTGGAATGAGCAGTTCTTC | CASIPGQGVWNEQFF
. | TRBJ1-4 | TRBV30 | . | TGTGCCTGGAGTGTACTCGGGCTAAATGAAAAACTGTTTTTT | CAWSVLGLNEKLFF
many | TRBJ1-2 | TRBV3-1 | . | TGTGCCAGCAGCCAAGAAGGGAGCCTACTGGGTGGCTACACCTTC | CASSQEGSLLGGYTF
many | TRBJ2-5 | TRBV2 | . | TGTGCCAGCAGTGACCCGGGGGCGAATGGAGAGACCCAGTACTTC | CASSDPGANGETQYF
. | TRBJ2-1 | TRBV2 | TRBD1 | TGTGCCAGCAGAGAGACAGGGGCAGGAGGTGAGCAGTTCTTC | CASRETGAGGEQFF
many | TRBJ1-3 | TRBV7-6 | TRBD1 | TGTGCCAGCAGCACGGGACAGGGATTATCTGGAAACACCATATATTTT | CASSTGQGLSGNTIYF
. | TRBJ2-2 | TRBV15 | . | TGTGTAGTAGCGGACTCGAACACCGGGGAGCTGTTTTTT | CVVADSNTGELFF
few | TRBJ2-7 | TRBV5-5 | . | TGTGCCAGCAGCCCAACAGGGTCCGTGGAGCAGTACTTC | CASSPTGSVEQYF
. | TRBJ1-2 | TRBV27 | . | TGTGCCAGCAGTTTAGCCGGGACCTCCACGTATTATGGCTACACCTTC | CASSLAGTSTYYGYTF
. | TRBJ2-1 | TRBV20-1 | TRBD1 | TGCAGTGCCGGACCGTACAATTACAGGGGGCCGGGCAGCTCCTACAATGAGCAGTTCTTC | CSAGPYNYRGPGSSYNEQFF
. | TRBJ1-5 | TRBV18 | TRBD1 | TGTGCCAGCTCACTGTATGAAGTGTCCGGGACAGAACCTAAGCCCCAGCATTTT | CASSLYEVSGTEPKPQHF
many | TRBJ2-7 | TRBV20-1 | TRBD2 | TGCAGTGCTAGAACGACTAGCCAATCCTACGAGCAGTACTTC | CSARTTSQSYEQYF
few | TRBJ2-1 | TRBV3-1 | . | TGTGCCAGCAGCCAAGAGGGGACCGAGCAGTTCTTC | CASSQEGTEQFF
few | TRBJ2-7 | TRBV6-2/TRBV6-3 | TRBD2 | TGTGCCAGCAGGGGCCGGCGGGAGGCCCCCTCCTACGAGCAGTACTTC | CASRGRREAPSYEQYF
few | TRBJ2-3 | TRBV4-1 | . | TGCGCCAGCAGCCAAGTCGGGCTAGATACGCAGTATTTT | CASSQVGLDTQYF
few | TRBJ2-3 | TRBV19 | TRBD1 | TGTGCCACCGGACGGACAGGGAGCACAGATACGCAGTATTTT | CATGRTGSTDTQYF
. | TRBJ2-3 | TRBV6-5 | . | TGTGCCAGCAGTGACTCGGACCCGAGTTTGGATACGCAGTATTTT | CASSDSDPSLDTQYF
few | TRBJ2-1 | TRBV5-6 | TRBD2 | TGTGCCAGCAGCTTGAGTATGACACTAGCGTTGGTCAATGAGCAGTTCTTC | CASSLSMTLALVNEQFF